These T cell receptor beta chains were read from a single sample in a study of blood T cell repertoires in COVID-19. The protocol was immunoSEQ multiplex PCR, while the TCRdb copy is restricted to in-frame clones and leaves out a portion. This table holds 300,000 or so clones, just over 85% found once. The sequenced sample was PBMCs or T cells enriched from blood (not recorded which). These receptors were taken from a young woman who had recovered from COVID-19. Each CDR3 is given with its conserved first and last residue. The D gene is left open where the match is weak.

d_call: TRBD1; v_call: TRBV7-8; j_call: TRBJ2-7; cdr3_nt: TGTGCCAGCTCCACCATGGGGACAGGGCCCTACGAGCAGTACTTC; cdr3_aa: CASSTMGTGPYEQYF
d_call: TRBD2; v_call: TRBV27; j_call: TRBJ2-7; cdr3_nt: TGTGCCAGCAGTTCCAGACTAGCGGGGCCCTACGAGCAGTACTTC; cdr3_aa: CASSSRLAGPYEQYF
d_call: NA; v_call: TRBV28; j_call: TRBJ2-7; cdr3_nt: TGTGCCAGCAGTTTATCTCCTGACATTGGCGAGCAGTACTTC; cdr3_aa: CASSLSPDIGEQYF
d_call: NA; v_call: TRBV6-5; j_call: TRBJ1-1; cdr3_nt: TGTGCCAGCTGTCGGTGGAACACTGAAGCTTTCTTT; cdr3_aa: CASCRWNTEAFF
d_call: NA; v_call: TRBV18; j_call: TRBJ1-5; cdr3_nt: TGTGCCAGCTCACAAGACAGGAAAAAAGCCAATCAGCCCCAGCATTTT; cdr3_aa: CASSQDRKKANQPQHF
d_call: TRBD1; v_call: TRBV2; j_call: TRBJ1-1; cdr3_nt: TGTGCCAGCGGTCGGACAGGGGCGGGCACTGAAGCTTTCTTT; cdr3_aa: CASGRTGAGTEAFF
d_call: NA; v_call: TRBV28; j_call: TRBJ2-1; cdr3_nt: TGTGCCAGCAGGACCGGGACACCCTACAATGAGCAGTTCTTC; cdr3_aa: CASRTGTPYNEQFF
d_call: NA; v_call: TRBV6-1; j_call: TRBJ1-1; cdr3_nt: TGTGCCAGCAGTGACAGGGGAAAAGGGAACACTGAAGCTTTCTTT; cdr3_aa: CASSDRGKGNTEAFF
d_call: NA; v_call: TRBV7-3; j_call: TRBJ2-3; cdr3_nt: TGTGCCAGCAGCTTAGCCCCACCTTCGGCGCAGTATTTT; cdr3_aa: CASSLAPPSAQYF
d_call: NA; v_call: TRBV28; j_call: TRBJ1-2; cdr3_nt: TGTGCCAGCAGCCTCACCTCGGACAGCTTCTCTGTATATGGCTACACCTTC; cdr3_aa: CASSLTSDSFSVYGYTF
d_call: NA; v_call: TRBV19; j_call: TRBJ1-6; cdr3_nt: TGTGCCAGTAGTTTTCCCCAGAAAGGAGGCTCACCCCTCCACTTT; cdr3_aa: CASSFPQKGGSPLHF
d_call: TRBD2; v_call: TRBV5-4; j_call: TRBJ2-2; cdr3_nt: TGTGCCAGCAGCTTGGGGACTAGCGGGAACACCGGGGAGCTGTTTTTT; cdr3_aa: CASSLGTSGNTGELFF